This T cell receptor (beta chain) was captured by sequencing in a study of early T cells in non-severe SARS-CoV-2 infection. This CDR3 has 15 amino acids. Trimming took 2 bases from V and 0 from J, leaving 13 bases between them. Germline CDR1 reads GTSNPN; CDR2 reads SVGIG (reference sequence). MiXCR was run by TCRdb on the 5' RACE reads, yielding one entry per CDR3 protein. The data hold roughly 99,000 distinct CDR3 sequences, with about an eighth observed a single time. The table lists this clonotype with a few counts. This chain links TRBV30 with TRBJ2-5, with TRBD1 as a possible D gene (5 bases). This material consisted of whole blood, taken at baseline. The receptor's source is an adult who was a healthcare worker with PCR-confirmed SARS-CoV-2 infection or an uninfected control (not recorded which). CDR3 sequence reads: CAWSPARQYQETQYF. CDR3 DNA: TGTGCCTGGAGTCCAGCCCGACAGTACCAAGAGACCCAGTACTTC.